This record covers a single T cell receptor beta chain. Its cognate antigen has yet to be identified. Per-nucleotide qualities are absent, and no much larger clonotype sits a single base away. The data were taken from a study of a mutant IDH1 vaccine in newly diagnosed glioma (dated by TCRdb to about 2021). Some background on the complete study: Patients were given eight vaccinations, in weeks 1, 3, 5, 7, 11, 15, 19 and 23, which matched visits V03 through V10. Vaccination was initiated 4-6 weeks after radiotherapy alone, or concurrently with temozolomide cycles in the chemotherapy-containing groups. Of the roughly 34 treated patients, approximately 62% were male and approximately 38% were female, and the mean age was 40.4 years. Before enrollment, patients had received standard therapy of radiotherapy alone, temozolomide alone, or radiochemotherapy with temozolomide; most received the combination. Peripheral blood samples were drawn at six visits, namely V03 (baseline), V05, V07, V10, V12 and V13. For exploratory analyses, longitudinal TCRB deep sequencing was carried out in 25 to 30 treated patients wherever samples were available.

The time point label, read with the paper, signifies: week 11, during vaccination. A 20-mer mutant IDH1 peptide at 300 micrograms in Montanide made up each vaccine dose, which was injected subcutaneously together with topical imiquimod. The donors had newly diagnosed IDH1-mutant astrocytomas of WHO grade 3 or 4 that showed loss of nuclear ATRX. The samples were drawn from NOA16, a multicentre, single-arm, open-label phase I trial in Germany that tested a mutant IDH1 peptide vaccine in humans for the first time. The DNeasy Blood and Tissue Kit was used to extract genomic DNA from EDTA blood for TCRB sequencing. Library preparation was by the immunoSEQ multiplex PCR assay. The hsTCRB Kit was used according to the manufacturer's protocol to amplify rearranged TCR beta chain sequences. An Illumina MiSeq was used to sequence the TCRB libraries. In the paper's pipeline: Demultiplexing, trimming and gene mapping were performed with the kit vendor's proprietary platform. This immuneACCESS table, as held by TCRdb, lists in-frame sequences with V and J called but not all clones. Of the missing ones, under half trace to an unresolved V gene in checked studies; the others have no known cause. V and J calls and clone size follow that table, whereas D and trimming were derived from the DNA. The sample includes 100,000 to 150,000 clones, with around 80% observed a single time. Jointly, the top ten make up 4.5% to 7% of the sample.

Results and caveats for the whole study, not just this receptor: Selection of PBMC samples for TCRB deep sequencing was based on availability. The authors stated that sample limitations prevented analyses of patient blood samples from being reproduced. Across multiple MHC alleles, vaccine-induced immune responses were seen in roughly 93% of patients. Pseudoprogression appeared unrelated to alterations in the top peripheral T cell clonotypes detected by TCRB sequencing.

The receptor was derived from a man aged 40-50 years with glioma. The sequencing used PBMCs, collected from a glioma patient whose treatment included an IDH1 peptide vaccine.

The DNA sequence follows: TGCGCCAGCAGTCAATCGGGCAGGGTTGCTTTCTTT. Protein translation: CASSQSGRVAFF. The chain couples TRBV23-1 to TRBJ1-1, with TRBD1 as a weak D call on 5 bases. TRBV23-1 is marked as an open reading frame, function uncertain. From cysteine to phenylalanine, the CDR3 is 12 amino acids long. Only CDR3 DNA is held: 36 bases, read in frame from base 1. V gives up 0 bases and J gives up 11 bases, and the segment between their germline ends measures 10 bases.